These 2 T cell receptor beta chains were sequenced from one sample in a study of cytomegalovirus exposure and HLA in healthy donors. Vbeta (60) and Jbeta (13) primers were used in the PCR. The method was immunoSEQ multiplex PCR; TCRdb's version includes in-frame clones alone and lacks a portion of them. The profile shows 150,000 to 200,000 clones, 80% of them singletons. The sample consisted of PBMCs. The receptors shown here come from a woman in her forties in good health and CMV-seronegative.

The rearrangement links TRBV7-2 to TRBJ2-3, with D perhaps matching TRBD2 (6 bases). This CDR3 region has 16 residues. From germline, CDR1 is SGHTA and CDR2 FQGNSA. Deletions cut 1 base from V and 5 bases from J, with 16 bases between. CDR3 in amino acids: CASSLEALSGGDTQYF. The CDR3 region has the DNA TGTGCCAGCAGCTTAGAGGCCCTGTCCGGGGGAGATACGCAGTATTTT.

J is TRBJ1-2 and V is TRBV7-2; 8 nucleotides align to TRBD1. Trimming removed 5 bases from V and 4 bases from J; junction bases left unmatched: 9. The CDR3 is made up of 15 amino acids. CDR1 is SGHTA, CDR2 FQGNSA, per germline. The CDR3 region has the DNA TGTGCCAGCAGCGCTGGCCAGGGGGCCTTCTATGGCTACACCTTC. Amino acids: CASSAGQGAFYGYTF.